This T cell receptor (beta chain) derives from a study of OX40 agonist ivuxolimab in advanced cancers. At the level of the study: The patients received agonistic anti-OX40 (CD134) antibody ivuxolimab. People who had prior anti-PD-1, anti-PD-L1 or anti-CTLA-4 therapy could take part, and roughly 44% had some. Three partial responders included one hepatocellular carcinoma patient and two cutaneous melanoma patients. Points from the study as a whole: CD8+ T cells showed, on average, more clonal expansion than CD4+ cells.

V was clipped by 3 bases and J by 6 bases, with 12 bases between them. CDR1 SGHVS and CDR2 FNYEAQ come from the germline V gene. The CDR3 totals 13 residues. Data came from immunoSEQ multiplex PCR; TCRdb stores just in-frame clones and leaves some out. This table has approximately 23,000 clones, about 90% appearing once. Remarks on this clone: Its antigen is undetermined.

The sequence came from an adult with an advanced solid tumor such as melanoma, head and neck, liver or kidney cancer. The chain links TRBV7-6 to TRBJ2-7, with TRBD1 as a possible D gene (6 bases). The sequencing here drew on CD4+ or CD8+ T cells sorted from blood, taken in a trial of the OX40 agonist ivuxolimab. Here the CDR3 reads CASSLLDSPEQYF. CDR3 DNA: TGTGCCAGCAGCTTGTTGGACAGCCCCGAGCAGTACTTC.